This TCR beta chain was captured in a study of a mutant IDH1 vaccine in newly diagnosed glioma. General study results and limits: Among patients, around 93% showed immune responses induced by the vaccine. Seemingly, top peripheral T cell clonotype changes bore no relation to pseudoprogression.

As regards this clone: Its antigen is currently unknown.

Stated time point: baseline, week 1 (first vaccination visit). Treatment meaning: pre-vaccination baseline after standard-of-care therapy. Astrocytomas that were new, WHO grade 3 or 4, IDH1-mutant and ATRX-lost were present in the donors. CDR1 and CDR2 from the germline V gene are SNHLY and FYNNEI. V shed 10 bases and J shed 2 bases, with 5 bases lying between them. The CDR3 loop spans 10 amino acids. Sequenced by immunoSEQ multiplex PCR; TCRdb stores in-frame clones only, minus some. The sample consists of some 51,000 clones, 60% to 85% of them appearing once. The sequence derives from a woman aged 40 to 49 with glioma. Sample: PBMCs, taken from a glioma patient treated with radiotherapy, temozolomide or both. This chain uses TRBV2 with TRBJ1-2, with no clear D. CDR3 loop: CAIDNYGYTF. CDR3 in DNA: TGTGCCATAGACAACTATGGCTACACCTTC. Combining the CDR3 with reference TRBV2 and TRBJ1-2 gives the whole variable domain EPEVTQTPSHQVTQMGQEVILRCVPISNHLYFYWYRQILGQKVEFLVSFYNNEISEKSEIFDDQFSVERPDGSNFTLKIRSTKLEDSAMYFCAIDNYGYTFGSGTRLTVV.